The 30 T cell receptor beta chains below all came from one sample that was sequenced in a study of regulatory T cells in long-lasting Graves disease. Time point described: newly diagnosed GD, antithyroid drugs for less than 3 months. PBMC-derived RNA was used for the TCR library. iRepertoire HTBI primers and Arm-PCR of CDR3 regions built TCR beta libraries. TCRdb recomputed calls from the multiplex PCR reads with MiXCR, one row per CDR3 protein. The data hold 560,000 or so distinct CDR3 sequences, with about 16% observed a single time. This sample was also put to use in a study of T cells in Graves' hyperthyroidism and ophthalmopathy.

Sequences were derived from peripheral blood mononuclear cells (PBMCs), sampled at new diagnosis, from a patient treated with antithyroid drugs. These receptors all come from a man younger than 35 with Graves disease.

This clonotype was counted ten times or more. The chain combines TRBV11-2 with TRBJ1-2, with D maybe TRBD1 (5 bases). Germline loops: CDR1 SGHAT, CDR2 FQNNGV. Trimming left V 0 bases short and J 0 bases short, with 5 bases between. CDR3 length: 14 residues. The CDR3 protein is CASSLEQANYGYTF. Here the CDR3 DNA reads TGTGCCAGCAGCTTAGAACAGGCTAACTATGGCTACACCTTC.

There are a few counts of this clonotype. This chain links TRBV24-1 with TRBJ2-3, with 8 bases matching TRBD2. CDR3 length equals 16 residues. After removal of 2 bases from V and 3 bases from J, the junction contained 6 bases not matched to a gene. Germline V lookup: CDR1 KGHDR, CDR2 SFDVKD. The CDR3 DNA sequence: TGTGCCACCAGTGATTGGAGCGGGAGAGGGACAGATACGCAGTATTTT. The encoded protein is CATSDWSGRGTDTQYF.

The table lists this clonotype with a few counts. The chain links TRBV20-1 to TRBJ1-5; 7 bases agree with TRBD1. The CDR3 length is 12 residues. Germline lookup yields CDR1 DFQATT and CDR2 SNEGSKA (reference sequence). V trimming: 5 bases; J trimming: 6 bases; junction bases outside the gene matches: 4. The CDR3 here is CSARQGGQPQHF. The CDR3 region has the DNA TGCAGTGCTCGACAGGGCGGTCAGCCCCAGCATTTT.

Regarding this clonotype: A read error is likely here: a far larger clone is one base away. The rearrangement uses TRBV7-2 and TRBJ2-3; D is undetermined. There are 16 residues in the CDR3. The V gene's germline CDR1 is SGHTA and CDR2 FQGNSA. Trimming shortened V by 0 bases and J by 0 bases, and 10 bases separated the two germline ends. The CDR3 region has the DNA TGTGCCAGCAGCTTAGCGGATCCACTGAGCACAGATACGCAGTATTTT. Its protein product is CASSLADPLSTDTQYF. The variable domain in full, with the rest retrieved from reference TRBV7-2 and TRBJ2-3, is GAGVSQSPSNKVTEKGKDVELRCDPISGHTALYWYRQSLGQGLEFLIYFQGNSAPDKSGLPSDRFSAERTGGSVSTLTIQRTQQEDSAVYLCASSLADPLSTDTQYFGPGTRLTVL.

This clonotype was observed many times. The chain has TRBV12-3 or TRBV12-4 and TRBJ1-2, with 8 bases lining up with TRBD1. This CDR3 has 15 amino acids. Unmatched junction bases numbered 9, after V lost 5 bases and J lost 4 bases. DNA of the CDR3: TGTGCCAGCAGTACAGGGGGGCCCCTTAGCTATGGCTACACCTTC. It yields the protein CASSTGGPLSYGYTF.

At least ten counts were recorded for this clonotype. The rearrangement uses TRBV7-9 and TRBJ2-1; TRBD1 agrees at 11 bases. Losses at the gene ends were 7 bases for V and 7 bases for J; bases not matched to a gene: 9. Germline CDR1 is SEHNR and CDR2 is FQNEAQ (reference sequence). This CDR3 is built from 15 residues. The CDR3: CASKTGTGGWNEQFF. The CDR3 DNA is TGTGCCAGCAAAACCGGGACAGGGGGTTGGAATGAGCAGTTCTTC. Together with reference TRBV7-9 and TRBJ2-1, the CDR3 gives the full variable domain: DTGVSQNPRHKITKRGQNVTFRCDPISEHNRLYWYRQTLGQGPEFLTYFQNEAQLEKSRLLSDRFSAERPKGSFSTLEIQRTEQGDSAMYLCASKTGTGGWNEQFFGPGTRLTVL.

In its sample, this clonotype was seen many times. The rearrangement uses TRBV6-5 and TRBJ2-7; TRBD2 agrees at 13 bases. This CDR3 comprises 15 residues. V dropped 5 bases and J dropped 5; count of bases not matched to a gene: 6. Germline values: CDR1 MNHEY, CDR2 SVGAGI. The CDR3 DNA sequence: TGTGCCAGCAGTCAACTAGCGGGAGGGCCTCACGAGCAGTACTTC. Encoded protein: CASSQLAGGPHEQYF.

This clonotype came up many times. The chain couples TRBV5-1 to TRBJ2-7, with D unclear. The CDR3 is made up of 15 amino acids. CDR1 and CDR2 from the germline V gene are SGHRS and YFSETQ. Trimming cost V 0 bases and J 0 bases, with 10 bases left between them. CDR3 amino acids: CASSLVGSTSYEQYF. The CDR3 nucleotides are TGCGCCAGCAGCTTGGTGGGCTCAACCTCCTACGAGCAGTACTTC. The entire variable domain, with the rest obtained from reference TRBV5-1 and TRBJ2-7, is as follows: KAGVTQTPRYLIKTRGQQVTLSCSPISGHRSVSWYQQTPGQGLQFLFEYFSETQRNKGNFPGRFSGRQFSNSRSEMNVSTLELGDSALYLCASSLVGSTSYEQYFGPGTRLTVT.

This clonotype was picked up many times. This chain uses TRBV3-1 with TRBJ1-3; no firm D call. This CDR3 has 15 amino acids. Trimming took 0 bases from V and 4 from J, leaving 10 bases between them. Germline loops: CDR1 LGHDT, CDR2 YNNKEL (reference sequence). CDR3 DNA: TGTGCCAGCAGCCAAGAGGGAAGGTTCGGAAACACCATATATTTT. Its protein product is CASSQEGRFGNTIYF.

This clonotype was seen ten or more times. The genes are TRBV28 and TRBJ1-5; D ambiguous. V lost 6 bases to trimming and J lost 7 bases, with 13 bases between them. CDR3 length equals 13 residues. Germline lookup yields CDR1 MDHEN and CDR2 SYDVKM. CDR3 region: CASRGGSSQPQHF. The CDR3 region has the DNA TGTGCCAGCAGGGGCGGGAGCTCCCAGCCCCAGCATTTT.

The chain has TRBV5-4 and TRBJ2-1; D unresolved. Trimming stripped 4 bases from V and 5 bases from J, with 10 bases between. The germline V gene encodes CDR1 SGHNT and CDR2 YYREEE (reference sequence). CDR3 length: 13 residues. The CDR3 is CASSRPWDNEQFF. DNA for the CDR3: TGTGCCAGCAGCCGCCCTTGGGACAATGAGCAGTTCTTC.

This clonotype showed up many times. CDR3 nucleotide sequence: TGTGCCAGCAGCTTAGATCTTTTCAGAACAAGGACGCGGTACGAGCAGTACTTC. The encoded protein is CASSLDLFRTRTRYEQYF. The rearrangement uses TRBV11-2 and TRBJ2-7; no clear D. Trimming pared 0 bases from V and 4 bases from J, leaving 22 bases between. The CDR3 totals 18 residues. Per the germline V gene, CDR1 is SGHAT and CDR2 is FQNNGV.

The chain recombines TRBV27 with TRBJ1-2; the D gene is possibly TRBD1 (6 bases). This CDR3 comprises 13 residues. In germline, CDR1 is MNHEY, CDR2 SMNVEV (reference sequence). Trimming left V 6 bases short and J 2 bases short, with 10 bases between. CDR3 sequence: CASSGDRNYGYTF. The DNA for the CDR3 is TGTGCCAGCAGCGGAGACAGGAACTATGGCTACACCTTC.

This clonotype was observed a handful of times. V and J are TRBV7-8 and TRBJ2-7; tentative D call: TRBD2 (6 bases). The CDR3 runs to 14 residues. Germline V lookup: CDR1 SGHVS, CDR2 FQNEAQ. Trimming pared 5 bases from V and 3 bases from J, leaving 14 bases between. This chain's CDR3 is CASSPGTLNYEQYF. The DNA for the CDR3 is TGTGCCAGCAGCCCCGGGACTTTAAACTACGAGCAGTACTTC.

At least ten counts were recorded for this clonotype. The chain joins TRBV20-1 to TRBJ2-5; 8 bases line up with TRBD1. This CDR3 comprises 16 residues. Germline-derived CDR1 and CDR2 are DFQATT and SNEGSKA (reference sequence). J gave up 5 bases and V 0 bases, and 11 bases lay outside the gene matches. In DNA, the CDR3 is TGCAGTGCTAGAGATTCACAGGGGGGCGGTGGGGAGACCCAGTACTTC. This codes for CSARDSQGGGGETQYF.

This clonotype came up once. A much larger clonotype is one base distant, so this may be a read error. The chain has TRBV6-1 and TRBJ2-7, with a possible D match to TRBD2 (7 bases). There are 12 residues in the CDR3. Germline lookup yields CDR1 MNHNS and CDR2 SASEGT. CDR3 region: CVSGDNNYEQYF. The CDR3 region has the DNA TGTGTCAGCGGGGACAACAACTACGAGCAGTACTTC.

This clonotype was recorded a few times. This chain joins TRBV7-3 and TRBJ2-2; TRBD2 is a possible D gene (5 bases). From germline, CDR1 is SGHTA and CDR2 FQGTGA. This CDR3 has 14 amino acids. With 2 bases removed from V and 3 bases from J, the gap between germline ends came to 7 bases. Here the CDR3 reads CASSLADYTGELFF. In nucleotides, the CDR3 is TGTGCCAGCAGCTTAGCGGACTACACCGGGGAGCTGTTTTTT.

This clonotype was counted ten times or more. This CDR3 reads CASRSGYYGYTF. The CDR3 DNA follows: TGTGCCAGCAGGTCAGGGTACTATGGCTACACCTTC. The chain links TRBV6-1 to TRBJ1-2, with a tentative D call TRBD1 (5 bases). The CDR3 covers 12 residues. The germline V gene encodes CDR1 MNHNS and CDR2 SASEGT. V was trimmed by 6 bases and J by 3 bases, leaving 8 bases between them.

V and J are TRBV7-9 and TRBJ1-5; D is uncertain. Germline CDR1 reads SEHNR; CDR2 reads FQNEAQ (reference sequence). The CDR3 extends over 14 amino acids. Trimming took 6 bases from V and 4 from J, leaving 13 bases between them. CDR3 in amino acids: CASRSMYPNQPQHF. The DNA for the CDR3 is TGTGCCAGCAGATCGATGTACCCGAATCAGCCCCAGCATTTT. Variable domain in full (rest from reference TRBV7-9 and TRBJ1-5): DTGVSQNPRHKITKRGQNVTFRCDPISEHNRLYWYRQTLGQGPEFLTYFQNEAQLEKSRLLSDRFSAERPKGSFSTLEIQRTEQGDSAMYLCASRSMYPNQPQHFGDGTRLSIL.

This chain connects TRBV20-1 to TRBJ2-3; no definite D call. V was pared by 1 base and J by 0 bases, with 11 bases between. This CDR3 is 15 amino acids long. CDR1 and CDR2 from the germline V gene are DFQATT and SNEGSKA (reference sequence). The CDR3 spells CSARGSSISTDTQYF. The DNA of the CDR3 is TGCAGTGCTAGAGGGAGTAGTATCAGCACAGATACGCAGTATTTT.

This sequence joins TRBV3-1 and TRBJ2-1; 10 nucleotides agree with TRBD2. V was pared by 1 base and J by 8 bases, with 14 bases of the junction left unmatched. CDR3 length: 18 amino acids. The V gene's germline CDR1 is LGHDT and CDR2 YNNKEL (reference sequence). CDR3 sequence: CASSQVGGAGGWRDEQFF. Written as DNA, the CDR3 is TGTGCCAGCAGCCAAGTGGGAGGAGCGGGAGGGTGGAGGGATGAGCAGTTCTTC.

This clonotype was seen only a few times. The CDR3 is CASSLIGLSNEQFF. Written as DNA, the CDR3 is TGTGCCAGCAGCTTAATAGGCCTCTCCAATGAGCAGTTCTTC. The genes are TRBV7-3 and TRBJ2-1; D gene ambiguous. The V gene's germline CDR1 is SGHTA and CDR2 FQGTGA. This CDR3 comprises 14 residues. Trimming took off 1 base at V and 6 bases at J, with 10 bases between the two ends.

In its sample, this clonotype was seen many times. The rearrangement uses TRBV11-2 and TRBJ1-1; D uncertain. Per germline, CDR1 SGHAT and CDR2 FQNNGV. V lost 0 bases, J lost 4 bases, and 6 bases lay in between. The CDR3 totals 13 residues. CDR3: CASSLDLGTEAFF. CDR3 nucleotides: TGTGCCAGCAGCTTAGATTTGGGCACTGAAGCTTTCTTT.

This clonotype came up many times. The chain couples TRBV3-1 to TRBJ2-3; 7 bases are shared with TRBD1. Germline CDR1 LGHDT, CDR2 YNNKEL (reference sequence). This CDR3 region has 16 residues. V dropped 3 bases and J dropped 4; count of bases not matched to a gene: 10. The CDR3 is CASSQMKAGGPDTQYF. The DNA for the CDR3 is TGTGCCAGCAGCCAGATGAAGGCAGGGGGACCAGATACGCAGTATTTT.

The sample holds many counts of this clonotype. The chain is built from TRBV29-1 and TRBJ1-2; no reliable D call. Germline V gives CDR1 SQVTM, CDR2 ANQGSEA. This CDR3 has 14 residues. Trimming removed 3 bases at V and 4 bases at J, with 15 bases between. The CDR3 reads CSVDMGQSSYGYTF. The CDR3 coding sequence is TGCAGCGTTGATATGGGCCAGAGTTCCTATGGCTACACCTTC.

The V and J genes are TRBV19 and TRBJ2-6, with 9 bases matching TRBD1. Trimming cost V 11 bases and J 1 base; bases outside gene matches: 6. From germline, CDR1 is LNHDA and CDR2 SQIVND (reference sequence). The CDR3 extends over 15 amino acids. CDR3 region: CASKDRGSGANVLTF. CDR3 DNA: TGTGCCTCGAAGGACAGGGGTTCTGGGGCCAACGTCCTGACTTTC.

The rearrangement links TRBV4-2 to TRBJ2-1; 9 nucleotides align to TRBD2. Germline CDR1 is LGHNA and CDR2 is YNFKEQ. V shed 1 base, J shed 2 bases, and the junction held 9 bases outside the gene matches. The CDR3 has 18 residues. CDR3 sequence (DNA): TGTGCCAGCAGCCAAGGCGGGCTAGCGGGGTACCCCTACAATGAGCAGTTCTTC. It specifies CASSQGGLAGYPYNEQFF.

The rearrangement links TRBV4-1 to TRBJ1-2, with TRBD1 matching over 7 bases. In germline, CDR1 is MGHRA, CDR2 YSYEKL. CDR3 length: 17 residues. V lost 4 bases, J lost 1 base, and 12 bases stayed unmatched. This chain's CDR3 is CASSLPSAGTVNYGYTF. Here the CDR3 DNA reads TGCGCCAGCAGCCTCCCATCCGCCGGGACAGTTAACTATGGCTACACCTTC.

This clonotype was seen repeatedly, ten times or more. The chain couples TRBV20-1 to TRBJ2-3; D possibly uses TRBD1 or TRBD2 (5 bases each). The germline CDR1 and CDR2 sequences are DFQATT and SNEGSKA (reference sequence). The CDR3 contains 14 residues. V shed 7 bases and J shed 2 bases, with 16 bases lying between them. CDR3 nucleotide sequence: TGCAGTGTTCCCGGGACCCTCACCACAGATACGCAGTATTTT. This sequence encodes CSVPGTLTTDTQYF.

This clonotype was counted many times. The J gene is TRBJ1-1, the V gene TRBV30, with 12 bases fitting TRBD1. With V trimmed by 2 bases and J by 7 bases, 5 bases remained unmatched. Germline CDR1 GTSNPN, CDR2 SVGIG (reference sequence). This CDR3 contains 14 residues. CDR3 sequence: CAWSLGQGAGEAFF. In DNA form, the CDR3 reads TGTGCCTGGAGTCTGGGACAGGGGGCCGGTGAAGCTTTCTTT. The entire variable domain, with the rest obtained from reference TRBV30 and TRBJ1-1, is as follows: SQTIHQWPATLVQPVGSPLSLECTVEGTSNPNLYWYRQAAGRGLQLLFYSVGIGQISSEVPQNLSASRPQDRQFILSSKKLLLSDSGFYLCAWSLGQGAGEAFFGQGTRLTVV.